Shown below are 14 T cell receptor beta chains from a single sample sequenced in a study of T cell changes during pregnancy in multiple sclerosis. Assay: immunoSEQ multiplex PCR; the TCRdb copy retains only in-frame clones and omits some. In the table there are roughly 40,000 clones, approximately 81% of which are singletons. The material was CD4+ T cells from peripheral blood mononuclear cells, obtained before pregnancy. These receptors were collected from a female donor with multiple sclerosis, enrolled in a pregnancy study.

The gene calls are TRBV5-1 and TRBJ1-5, with no clear D. The CDR3 is 14 residues long. V was clipped by 0 bases and J by 7 bases, with 11 bases between them. The germline V gene encodes CDR1 SGHRS and CDR2 YFSETQ. This CDR3 is CASSLAVGSQPQHF. CDR3 nucleotide sequence: TGCGCCAGCAGCTTGGCCGTCGGTAGCCAGCCCCAGCATTTT.

There are a few counts of this clone. V gene TRBV29-1 combines with J gene TRBJ1-1, with unresolved D. Germline CDR1 reads SQVTM; CDR2 reads ANQGSEA. The CDR3 consists of 12 residues. Between the trimmed V and J ends, which lost 4 bases and 0 bases, there was a span of 6 bases. CDR3 DNA sequence: TGCAGCGTTGCGTCCCTGAACACTGAAGCTTTCTTT. Translated: CSVASLNTEAFF.

The genes are TRBV19 and TRBJ1-5; 7 bases match TRBD1. The CDR3 has 16 amino acids. Germline V gene sequence: CDR1 LNHDA, CDR2 SQIVND (reference sequence). Trimming removed 3 bases from V and 5 bases from J; junction bases left unmatched: 10. CDR3 DNA: TGTGCCAGTAGTATGCAAACGGACAGGTGGGATCAGCCCCAGCATTTT. Amino acids: CASSMQTDRWDQPQHF.

The chain recombines TRBV18 with TRBJ2-7; the D gene is possibly TRBD2 (6 bases). The germline gives CDR1 KGHSH, CDR2 LQKENI. Deletions cut 3 bases from V and 7 bases from J, with 16 bases between. The CDR3 totals 14 residues. The CDR3 sequence: CASSPGSSDREQYF. The CDR3 nucleotides read TGTGCCAGCTCACCCGGGTCTAGCGATCGTGAGCAGTACTTC. The complete variable domain, with remaining parts taken from reference TRBV18 and TRBJ2-7, reads NAGVMQNPRHLVRRRGQEARLRCSPMKGHSHVYWYRQLPEEGLKFMVYLQKENIIDESGMPKERFSAEFPKEGPSILRIQQVVRGDSAAYFCASSPGSSDREQYFGPGTRLTVT.

V and J are TRBV19 and TRBJ1-2; 7 bases fit TRBD1. The CDR3 spans 17 residues. CDR1 is LNHDA, CDR2 SQIVND, per germline (reference sequence). Losses at the gene ends were 5 bases for V and 4 bases for J; bases not matched to a gene: 16. This CDR3 reads CASSAGTAPHVSYGYTF. In DNA form, the CDR3 reads TGTGCCAGTAGTGCCGGGACAGCTCCCCACGTTTCCTATGGCTACACCTTC.

CDR3: CAIEANYGYTF. As DNA, the CDR3 is TGTGCCATCGAGGCCAACTATGGCTACACCTTC. The rearrangement uses TRBV28 and TRBJ1-2, with D hard to call. The CDR3 runs to 11 residues. The germline CDR1 and CDR2 sequences are MDHEN and SYDVKM. Trimming removed 10 bases from V and 2 bases from J, with 8 bases in between.

The chain couples TRBV7-9 to TRBJ1-4, with D possibly matching TRBD1 (6 bases). The length of the CDR3 is 17 residues. V lost 2 bases, J lost 4 bases, and 17 bases lay in between. The germline V gene encodes CDR1 SEHNR and CDR2 FQNEAQ (reference sequence). The CDR3 sequence is CASSLTAGADGNEKLFF. As DNA, the CDR3 is TGTGCCAGCAGCTTAACGGCGGGGGCGGATGGTAATGAAAAACTGTTTTTT.

The CDR3 loop reads CASSLVGRVNTEAFF. DNA for the CDR3: TGCGCCAGCAGCTTGGTCGGGAGGGTGAACACTGAAGCTTTCTTT. The chain uses TRBV5-1 and TRBJ1-1, with D hard to call. CDR3 length equals 15 residues. Trimming removed 0 bases from V and 0 bases from J, with 9 bases in between. From germline, CDR1 is SGHRS and CDR2 YFSETQ.

V is TRBV6-5 and J is TRBJ1-3, with 7 bases fitting TRBD1. CDR3 length equals 15 residues. Germline V gene sequence: CDR1 MNHEY, CDR2 SVGAGI. The V and J ends lost 4 bases and 3 bases, in that order; junction bases with no gene match: 6. The CDR3 sequence: CASSFRGSGGNTIYF. The CDR3 region has the DNA TGTGCCAGCAGTTTCAGGGGGTCGGGTGGAAACACCATATATTTT.

The sample holds a few counts of this clone. The chain joins TRBV7-2 to TRBJ1-5; perhaps TRBD1 as D (5 bases). CDR1 is SGHTA and CDR2 is FQGNSA in the germline V gene. This CDR3 has 15 residues. The V end was cut by 1 base, the J end by 6 bases, with 13 bases between. CDR3 loop: CASSLDGTGGQPQHF. For the CDR3, the DNA is TGTGCCAGCAGCTTAGATGGCACAGGTGGTCAGCCCCAGCATTTT.

The J gene is TRBJ2-1, the V gene TRBV27, with TRBD2 identical over 9 bases. The length of the CDR3 is 14 residues. V was clipped by 8 bases and J by 6 bases; unmatched bases: 8. Per germline, CDR1 MNHEY and CDR2 SMNVEV (reference sequence). This chain's CDR3 is CASGRREGVNEQFF. CDR3 nucleotides: TGTGCCAGCGGCCGGCGGGAGGGCGTCAATGAGCAGTTCTTC.

The chain couples TRBV10-3 to TRBJ2-3, with D maybe TRBD1 (5 bases). CDR3 length: 15 residues. The V gene's germline CDR1 is ENHRY and CDR2 SYGVKD. The V gene lost 5 bases and the J gene lost 2 bases, with 14 bases spanning the gap. This CDR3 reads CAISLQVVDTDTQYF. For the CDR3, the DNA is TGTGCCATCAGTTTACAGGTTGTGGACACAGATACGCAGTATTTT.

The chain joins TRBV27 to TRBJ2-2; possibly TRBD1 for D (5 bases). The CDR3 extends over 13 amino acids. V was shortened by 6 bases and J by 4 bases, with 9 bases between the two germline ends. Germline values: CDR1 MNHEY, CDR2 SMNVEV (reference sequence). Written as DNA, the CDR3 is TGTGCCAGCAGATACGACAGCACCGGGGAGCTGTTTTTT. Amino acids: CASRYDSTGELFF.

This clone was seen only a few times. The chain joins TRBV11-1 to TRBJ1-1; D is unresolved. Trimming removed 1 base at V and 3 bases at J, with 9 bases between. The CDR3 extends over 14 amino acids. Germline V gene data show CDR1 as SGHAT and CDR2 as FQDESV (reference sequence). In nucleotides, the CDR3 is TGTGCCAGCAGCTTAGGAAGACGGGACACTGAAGCTTTCTTT. Residues: CASSLGRRDTEAFF. The variable domain in full, completed from reference TRBV11-1 and TRBJ1-1, reads EAEVAQSPRYKITEKSQAVAFWCDPISGHATLYWYRQILGQGPELLVQFQDESVVDDSQLPKDRFSAERLKGVDSTLKIQPAELGDSAMYLCASSLGRRDTEAFFGQGTRLTVV.